The 20 T cell receptor beta chains in this list originate from one sample, sequenced in a study of cytomegalovirus exposure and HLA in healthy donors. Primers for the PCR totalled 60 Vbeta and 13 Jbeta. Generated by immunoSEQ multiplex PCR, the TCRdb table keeps only in-frame clones and is missing some. Across tens of thousands of clones, the top ten clones capture approximately 15% of the sample. The material sequenced was PBMCs. The receptors derive from a boy younger than 18 in good health and CMV-seronegative.

The chain combines TRBV18 with TRBJ1-6; tentatively, D is TRBD1 (5 bases). There are 15 residues in the CDR3. The V end was cut by 6 bases, the J end by 5 bases, with 14 bases between. CDR1 and CDR2 (germline): KGHSH, LQKENI. CDR3 sequence (DNA): TGTGCCAGCTCGATGAGACAGCTGGATAATTCACCCCTCCACTTT. Translating it yields CASSMRQLDNSPLHF.

The gene calls are TRBV11-2 and TRBJ1-5, with TRBD1 matching 7 bases. The CDR3 sequence is 15 residues long. Trimming cost V 1 base and J 3 bases; bases outside gene matches: 3. CDR1 is SGHAT, CDR2 FQNNGV, per germline. CDR3 nucleotides: TGTGCCAGCAGCTTAGGACAGGGTTACAATCAGCCCCAGCATTTT. Its translation is CASSLGQGYNQPQHF.

The chain uses TRBV7-2 and TRBJ2-1; TRBD2 agrees at 10 bases. Germline values: CDR1 SGHTA, CDR2 FQGNSA. CDR3 size: 18 residues. V gave up 5 bases and J gave up 2 bases; unmatched junction bases: 12. CDR3 in amino acids: CASSKRAGLADTYNEQFF. DNA for the CDR3: TGTGCCAGCAGCAAAAGAGCCGGACTAGCGGACACCTACAATGAGCAGTTCTTC.

The chain has TRBV25-1 and TRBJ2-5; TRBD2 agrees at 8 bases. Trimming cost V 4 bases and J 5 bases; bases outside gene matches: 12. The germline CDR1 and CDR2 sequences are MGHDK and SYGVNS. The CDR3 runs 16 residues. The CDR3, as DNA: TGTGCCAGCAGTGCCGGGAGGGGGGGCGGCGGCGAGACCCAGTACTTC. Protein: CASSAGRGGGGETQYF.

The chain carries TRBV5-3 and TRBJ2-7, with 7 positions matching TRBD1. TRBV5-3 carries the ORF label, with uncertain function. The CDR3 spans 13 residues. The junction had 0 bases not matched to a gene; V was cut back by 3 bases and J by 0 bases. As DNA, the CDR3 is TGTGCCAGAAGCTGGGACAGCTCCTACGAGCAGTACTTC. Translating gives CARSWDSSYEQYF.

The chain couples TRBV29-1 to TRBJ2-7, with D tentatively TRBD1 (6 bases). This CDR3 comprises 12 residues. Trimming stripped 6 bases from V and 4 bases from J, with 13 bases between. Germline CDR1 reads SQVTM; CDR2 reads ANQGSEA. Here the CDR3 reads CSVRQAIYEQYF. The CDR3 nucleotides read TGCAGCGTCAGACAGGCAATATACGAGCAGTACTTC.

The chain employs TRBV25-1 and TRBJ2-7; no clear D gene. The germline gives CDR1 MGHDK, CDR2 SYGVNS. The CDR3 sequence is 13 residues long. Trimming left V 0 bases short and J 3 bases short, with 6 bases between. The CDR3 loop is CASSEYRGYEQYF. CDR3 coding DNA: TGTGCCAGCAGTGAATATAGAGGCTACGAGCAGTACTTC.

The V gene is TRBV7-9, the J gene TRBJ1-4; TRBD1 matches 7 bases. The CDR3 sequence is 15 residues long. Germline V CDR1 and CDR2: SEHNR, FQNEAQ (reference sequence). V was pared by 5 bases and J by 0 bases, with 3 bases of the junction left unmatched. CDR3: CASSPTGATNEKLFF. CDR3 nucleotide sequence: TGTGCCAGCAGCCCAACAGGGGCAACTAATGAAAAACTGTTTTTT.

The gene calls are TRBV9 and TRBJ1-1; D is perhaps TRBD1 (5 bases). Per germline, CDR1 SGDLS and CDR2 YYNGEE. This CDR3 has 12 amino acids. The V and J ends lost 0 bases and 7 bases respectively, with 7 bases between them. DNA for the CDR3: TGTGCCAGCAGCGTAGGGGGGGATGAAGCTTTCTTT. Residues: CASSVGGDEAFF. Using reference TRBV9 and TRBJ1-1 for the parts outside the CDR3, the full variable domain is DSGVTQTPKHLITATGQRVTLRCSPRSGDLSVYWYQQSLDQGLQFLIQYYNGEERAKGNILERFSAQQFPDLHSELNLSSLELGDSALYFCASSVGGDEAFFGQGTRLTVV.

The chain is built from TRBV5-3 and TRBJ1-1; D is unresolved. TRBV5-3 is reported as an ORF; its role is uncertain. V shed 2 bases and J shed 3 bases, with 14 bases lying between them. This CDR3 contains 15 residues. The DNA for the CDR3 is TGTGCCAGAAGCTTAATTACGAACGGGGACACTGAAGCTTTCTTT. Translated, it gives CARSLITNGDTEAFF.

The rearrangement joins TRBV29-1 to TRBJ2-7, with D tentatively TRBD2 (6 bases). Per the germline V gene, CDR1 is SQVTM and CDR2 is ANQGSEA. V was cut by 3 bases and J by 3 bases, with 18 bases left in between. This CDR3 has 15 residues. The CDR3 coding sequence is TGCAGCGTTGAGAGAGGGACTGCGATCCACTACGAGCAGTACTTC. Encoded protein: CSVERGTAIHYEQYF.

J is TRBJ2-7 and V is TRBV7-2, with a tentative D call TRBD2 (7 bases). The V end lost 4 bases, the J end lost 4 bases, and 17 bases lay between the germline ends. This CDR3 spans 15 amino acids. The V gene's germline CDR1 is SGHTA and CDR2 FQGNSA. CDR3 sequence (DNA): TGTGCCAGCAGCTGGAGGTGGGGGGGCGGGTACGAGCAGTACTTC. It encodes CASSWRWGGGYEQYF.

The genes are TRBV7-6 and TRBJ2-7; tentatively, D is TRBD2 (6 bases). This CDR3 is built from 15 residues. CDR1 is SGHVS and CDR2 is FNYEAQ in the germline V gene. V shed 5 bases and J shed 0 bases, with 14 bases lying between them. The DNA for the CDR3 is TGTGCCAGCAGCCCAGCCCCCGGGAGCTCCTACGAGCAGTACTTC. This translates into CASSPAPGSSYEQYF.

The genes are TRBV27 and TRBJ1-5; a weak D match, TRBD1 (6 bases). Germline V gene data show CDR1 as MNHEY and CDR2 as SMNVEV (reference sequence). CDR3 length equals 15 residues. Trimming removed 5 bases at V and 5 bases at J, with 16 bases between. The CDR3 loop reads CASSRAGQLYQPQHF. CDR3 coding DNA: TGTGCCAGCAGTAGAGCAGGACAGCTCTATCAGCCCCAGCATTTT.

The chain has TRBV5-5 and TRBJ2-3; no clear D. Germline V gene data show CDR1 as SGHKS and CDR2 as YYEKEE (reference sequence). This CDR3 is 16 amino acids long. Deletions cut 4 bases from V and 2 bases from J, with 17 bases between. The CDR3 loop is CASSRLIGSFTDTQYF. In nucleotides, the CDR3 is TGTGCCAGCAGCCGGCTTATCGGGTCCTTCACAGATACGCAGTATTTT.

V and J are TRBV18 and TRBJ1-5, with 8 bases fitting TRBD1. With 6 bases clipped from V and 4 bases from J, the junction kept 8 bases outside the gene matches. The CDR3 is 15 residues long. Germline V gene sequence: CDR1 KGHSH, CDR2 LQKENI. This CDR3 is CASSSQGALNQPQHF. The CDR3 DNA reads as TGTGCCAGCTCGTCCCAGGGGGCCCTTAATCAGCCCCAGCATTTT.

The genes are TRBV4-3 and TRBJ2-1, with 10 bases that match TRBD2. V lost 3 bases and J lost 5; bases outside the gene matches: 10. CDR3 size: 17 residues. CDR1 is LGHNA, CDR2 YSLEER, per germline. The CDR3 protein is CASSQRTSGKVDNEQFF. CDR3 coding DNA: TGCGCCAGCAGCCAGAGGACTAGCGGTAAAGTCGACAATGAGCAGTTCTTC.

This chain uses TRBV7-2 with TRBJ2-3, with 12 bases aligning to TRBD2. Germline-derived CDR1 and CDR2 are SGHTA and FQGNSA. The CDR3 extends over 16 amino acids. V was pared by 1 base and J by 4 bases, with 3 bases of the junction left unmatched. In DNA, the CDR3 is TGTGCCAGCAGCTTAGTTGCTAGCGGGGGGGCAGATACGCAGTATTTT. Its protein product is CASSLVASGGADTQYF.

The J gene is TRBJ2-5, the V gene TRBV18; D unresolved. The CDR3 is 13 residues long. Between the trimmed V and J ends, which lost 3 bases and 5 bases, there was a span of 10 bases. Per germline, CDR1 KGHSH and CDR2 LQKENI. The chain's CDR3 is CASSPFSAETQYF. The CDR3 DNA sequence: TGTGCCAGCTCACCCTTCTCCGCGGAGACCCAGTACTTC.

The chain has TRBV7-8 and TRBJ1-1; D not certain. The germline CDR1 and CDR2 sequences are SGHVS and FQNEAQ. This CDR3 is 11 amino acids long. The V and J ends lost 3 bases and 8 bases respectively, with 7 bases between them. The DNA of the CDR3 is TGTGCCAGCAGCTTCAAAAAAGAAGCTTTCTTT. Protein sequence: CASSFKKEAFF.